Here is one T cell receptor beta chain with its context. Its antigen is unidentified. This entry is derived from a study of shared clonotypes between healthy human individuals. Evenly divided among several immunoSEQ plates was the genomic DNA of each subset. Produced via immunoSEQ multiplex PCR; TCRdb's table is partial and in-frame only. The sample includes millions of clones, approximately 93% of them seen just once. The germline V gene encodes CDR1 SGDLS and CDR2 YYNGEE. CDR3 length: 15 residues. Trimming took off 4 bases at V and 3 bases at J, with 14 bases between the two ends. Study-wide points: Sampling included only blood; tissue repertoires likely differ.

This receptor was taken from a man aged 18 to 30 in good health. Some clones in this sample may be carry-over from other donors' samples. Sequenced input: naive CD4+ T cells from PBMCs. Noted subset: CD45RA+ positively selected. The chain uses TRBV9 and TRBJ2-1; D possibly matches TRBD1 or TRBD2 (7 bases each). CDR3 nucleotide sequence: TGTGCCAGCAGCCCAGGGGGGGGGCTCTACAATGAGCAGTTCTTC. It yields the protein CASSPGGGLYNEQFF. The full variable domain, in which reference TRBV9 and TRBJ2-1 provide the parts outside the CDR3, is DSGVTQTPKHLITATGQRVTLRCSPRSGDLSVYWYQQSLDQGLQFLIQYYNGEERAKGNILERFSAQQFPDLHSELNLSSLELGDSALYFCASSPGGGLYNEQFFGPGTRLTVL.